These 31 T cell receptor beta chains were all obtained from the same sample, sequenced in a study of response to subunit inactivated influenza vaccine (dated by TCRdb to 2017 to 2018). Libraries were built with RT-PCR. The data were produced on an Illumina HiSeq 2500. The raw public data were reprocessed by TCRdb itself: fastp quality trimming at Q25, MiXCR clonotype calling, in-frame beta chains only. One record per CDR3 amino acid sequence lists the most common genes and DNA. The sample table shows almost 600,000 distinct CDR3 sequences, and 14% are seen once. Of the sample, around 10% falls within the top ten clones. The starting material was PBMCs from blood, obtained approximately 13 days after vaccination. All receptors come from a man in his fifties or sixties who received an inactivated influenza vaccine. Donor details come from another sample of the same person, matched by shared clones.

At least ten counts were recorded for this clonotype. The chain uses TRBV10-3 and TRBJ1-4; D not certain. Trimming shortened V by 10 bases and J by 4 bases, and 10 bases separated the two germline ends. The CDR3 runs to 12 residues. Per the germline V gene, CDR1 is ENHRY and CDR2 is SYGVKD. Here the CDR3 reads CATLGNNEKLFF. CDR3 bases: TGTGCCACCCTGGGAAATAATGAAAAACTGTTTTTT.

The chain has TRBV7-2 and TRBJ1-1, with unresolved D. V lost 8 bases and J lost 0, with 10 bases in between. The germline gives CDR1 SGHTA, CDR2 FQGNSA. The CDR3 extends over 13 amino acids. DNA of the CDR3: TGTGCCAGCCGGCAGGAGCTGAACACTGAAGCTTTCTTT. Its translation: CASRQELNTEAFF.

This clonotype has just a few counts. The chain employs TRBV20-1 and TRBJ1-2; no reliable D call. The germline V and J ends were trimmed by 2 bases and 1 base, with 11 bases remaining between them. Germline V lookup: CDR1 DFQATT, CDR2 SNEGSKA (reference sequence). CDR3 size: 14 residues. The CDR3 sequence: CSARQQRINYGYTF. The CDR3 DNA follows: TGCAGTGCTAGACAACAGAGAATTAACTATGGCTACACCTTC.

The CDR3: CASSAGTGSDTQYF. The CDR3 DNA is TGCGCCAGCAGCGCCGGGACAGGGTCAGATACGCAGTATTTT. The rearrangement uses TRBV5-1 and TRBJ2-3; 9 positions agree with TRBD1. Trimming removed 4 bases from V and 4 bases from J; junction bases left unmatched: 4. Germline V gene sequence: CDR1 SGHRS, CDR2 YFSETQ. The CDR3 length is 14 residues.

In its sample, this clonotype was seen a few times. The limits of the CDR3 on the DNA are not certain, so only TCRdb's listed CDR3 is given. The gene calls are TRBV4-2 and TRBJ2-3; the table's D call, TRBD1, has no DNA check behind it. Germline V gene sequence: CDR1 LGHNA, CDR2 YNFKEQ. The CDR3 spans 18 residues, counting both ends. The CDR3 loop reads CASSQEVWRGIRADTQYF.

This clonotype has more than one count but fewer than ten. V gene TRBV6-5 combines with J gene TRBJ1-4, with D possibly being TRBD1 (6 bases). Trimming left V 0 bases short and J 8 bases short, with 13 bases between. This CDR3 has 15 amino acids. Germline-derived CDR1 and CDR2 are MNHEY and SVGAGI. The CDR3 region is CASSYSVQGREKLFF. In nucleotides, the CDR3 is TGTGCCAGCAGTTACTCAGTACAGGGTCGGGAAAAACTGTTTTTT.

This clonotype has a handful of counts. The V gene is TRBV5-6, the J gene TRBJ1-1, with 8 nucleotides matching TRBD1. In germline, CDR1 is SGHDT, CDR2 YYEEEE. The CDR3 is 15 residues long. The ends lost 4 bases at V and 11 bases at J; junction bases unmatched: 16. The CDR3 sequence is CASSLAPGQVSKAFF. The CDR3 DNA reads TGTGCCAGCAGCCTAGCGCCGGGACAGGTTTCGAAGGCTTTCTTT.

The rearrangement joins TRBV5-1 to TRBJ2-1, with TRBD2 matching 7 bases. The CDR3 consists of 15 residues. Germline CDR1 reads SGHRS; CDR2 reads YFSETQ. J gave up 9 bases and V 4 bases, and 13 bases lay outside the gene matches. The CDR3 DNA follows: TGCGCCAGCAGCCTAAATCTAGCGGTAGAGGGTGAGCAGTTCTTC. It translates to CASSLNLAVEGEQFF.

This clonotype showed up just a few times. The V call is TRBV5-1, the J call TRBJ2-7; 10 bases are a match to TRBD1. The CDR3 is 15 amino acids. Germline CDR1 SGHRS, CDR2 YFSETQ. V lost 0 bases and J lost 3; bases outside the gene matches: 3. The CDR3 sequence: CASSLDGTGDYEQYF. The CDR3 nucleotides are TGCGCCAGCAGCTTGGACGGGACAGGGGACTACGAGCAGTACTTC.

This chain links TRBV4-3 with TRBJ2-3; D is possibly TRBD1 or TRBD2 (5 bases each). The CDR3 is 15 residues long. CDR1 is LGHNA and CDR2 is YSLEER in the germline V gene. V was pared by 0 bases and J by 3 bases, with 10 bases between. CDR3 region: CASSQDFRETDTQYF. The CDR3 nucleotides are TGCGCCAGCAGCCAAGATTTCAGGGAGACAGATACGCAGTATTTT.

In this sample, this clonotype turned up many times. The rearrangement links TRBV27 to TRBJ2-1, with TRBD2 identical over 14 bases. V trimming: 4 bases; J trimming: 7 bases; junction bases outside the gene matches: 12. The germline V gene has CDR1 MNHEY and CDR2 SMNVEV (reference sequence). CDR3 length: 18 amino acids. The CDR3 DNA reads as TGTGCCAGCAGTTCCCTAGCGGGACTAGCGGGAGACGATAATGAGCAGTTCTTC. This sequence encodes CASSSLAGLAGDDNEQFF.

J is TRBJ1-2 and V is TRBV6-1, with 7 nucleotides matching TRBD1. This CDR3 contains 14 residues. J gave up 1 base and V 6 bases, and 5 bases lay outside the gene matches. The germline gives CDR1 MNHNS, CDR2 SASEGT. CDR3 region: CASRGTEDNYGYTF. The DNA of the CDR3 is TGTGCCAGCAGGGGGACAGAAGATAACTATGGCTACACCTTC.

This clonotype was seen ten or more times. The genes are TRBV5-5 and TRBJ2-3, with 10 bases matching TRBD2. Germline V gene lookup returns CDR1 SGHKS and CDR2 YYEKEE (reference sequence). The CDR3 is 17 amino acids. Germline trimming cut 2 bases from V and 3 bases from J; bases unmatched to any gene: 9. CDR3 bases: TGTGCCAGCAGCTTACGCCCCGGGGGACTAGCGACAGATACGCAGTATTTT. Protein: CASSLRPGGLATDTQYF. The full variable domain, rest sourced from reference TRBV5-5 and TRBJ2-3, is DAGVTQSPTHLIKTRGQQVTLRCSPISGHKSVSWYQQVLGQGPQFIFQYYEKEERGRGNFPDRFSARQFPNYSSELNVNALLLGDSALYLCASSLRPGGLATDTQYFGPGTRLTVL.

This clonotype was seen repeatedly, ten times or more. The J gene is TRBJ2-1, the V gene TRBV29-1, with 10 bases aligning to TRBD2. Germline lookup yields CDR1 SQVTM and CDR2 ANQGSEA. With V trimmed by 2 bases and J by 2 bases, 9 bases remained unmatched. There are 17 residues in the CDR3. This CDR3 is CSVELGLAGVPYNEQFF. DNA for the CDR3: TGCAGCGTTGAATTGGGGCTAGCGGGAGTACCCTACAATGAGCAGTTCTTC.

This clonotype was detected only a few times. The V and J genes are TRBV2 and TRBJ1-6, with D possibly being TRBD1 (5 bases). V lost 1 base and J 3 bases, leaving 10 bases between the germline ends. The CDR3 has 16 amino acids. From germline, CDR1 is SNHLY and CDR2 FYNNEI. The CDR3 sequence is CASSEERGFYNSPLHF. The CDR3 coding sequence is TGTGCCAGCAGTGAAGAGAGGGGCTTCTATAATTCACCCCTCCACTTT.

This clonotype was seen only a few times. The V call is TRBV4-3, the J call TRBJ2-1, with D hard to call. Germline V gene lookup returns CDR1 LGHNA and CDR2 YSLEER. Trimming pared 1 base from V and 3 bases from J, leaving 13 bases between. The CDR3 covers 16 residues. The CDR3 reads CASSQAGPGHYNEQFF. The CDR3 nucleotides read TGCGCCAGCAGCCAAGCAGGACCGGGCCACTACAATGAGCAGTTCTTC.

The genes are TRBV7-7 and TRBJ2-1; no clear D. The CDR3 is 13 residues long. The V gene's germline CDR1 is SSHAT and CDR2 FNYEAQ (reference sequence). Trimming took off 6 bases at V and 9 bases at J, with 15 bases between the two ends. In DNA form, the CDR3 reads TGTGCCAGCAGTATTGCCCAATATGGTGAGCAGTTCTTC. Its protein product is CASSIAQYGEQFF.

This clonotype was detected many times. The CDR3 DNA reads TGTGCCAGCTTCGGGGACAGGGCACCAACTAATGAAAAACTGTTTTTT. It translates to CASFGDRAPTNEKLFF. The chain joins TRBV6-1 to TRBJ1-4; 9 nucleotides line up with TRBD1. Germline V gene sequence: CDR1 MNHNS, CDR2 SASEGT. The CDR3 contains 16 residues. The J segment lost 0 bases and the V segment lost 8 bases, leaving 7 bases of the junction unmatched.

This chain links TRBV12-3 or TRBV12-4 with TRBJ2-1, with 9 nucleotides matching TRBD2. Germline trimming cut 6 bases from V and 7 bases from J; bases unmatched to any gene: 13. This CDR3 spans 16 amino acids. This CDR3 is CASRPTSSGRRNEQFF. The CDR3 nucleotides read TGTGCCAGCAGACCAACTAGTAGCGGGAGAAGGAATGAGCAGTTCTTC.

This rearrangement joins TRBV20-1 to TRBJ2-6; D unresolved. The CDR3 has 14 residues. The V gene lost 6 bases and the J gene lost 0 bases, with 9 bases spanning the gap. The germline gives CDR1 DFQATT, CDR2 SNEGSKA (reference sequence). Written as DNA, the CDR3 is TGCAGTGCGCAAAAGGCCTCTGGGGCCAACGTCCTGACTTTC. Its translation: CSAQKASGANVLTF.

This clonotype turned up a few times. This chain uses TRBV18 with TRBJ1-3; 8 nucleotides line up with TRBD1. Germline V gene data show CDR1 as KGHSH and CDR2 as LQKENI. Unmatched junction bases numbered 6, after V lost 3 bases and J lost 2 bases. The CDR3 spans 16 residues. The CDR3 DNA is TGTGCCAGCTCACCCCTGGGACAGGTCCCTGGAAACACCATATATTTT. Amino acid sequence: CASSPLGQVPGNTIYF. Variable domain in full (rest from reference TRBV18 and TRBJ1-3): NAGVMQNPRHLVRRRGQEARLRCSPMKGHSHVYWYRQLPEEGLKFMVYLQKENIIDESGMPKERFSAEFPKEGPSILRIQQVVRGDSAAYFCASSPLGQVPGNTIYFGEGSWLTVV.

V gene TRBV4-1 combines with J gene TRBJ2-3, with D perhaps given as TRBD1 or TRBD2 (5 bases each). The CDR3 consists of 15 residues. Germline V gene lookup returns CDR1 MGHRA and CDR2 YSYEKL. V was cut by 4 bases and J by 2 bases, with 13 bases left in between. The CDR3 DNA is TGCGCCAGCAGCCTACAAACCGGGGCCACAGATACGCAGTATTTT. Its translation is CASSLQTGATDTQYF.

V is TRBV12-3 or TRBV12-4 and J is TRBJ2-1; TRBD2 matches at 13 bases. CDR3 length: 14 amino acids. The J segment lost 7 bases and the V segment lost 7 bases, leaving 4 bases of the junction unmatched. The CDR3 nucleotides read TGTGCCAGCAACACACTAGCGGGAGGGAATGAGCAGTTCTTC. Translation gives CASNTLAGGNEQFF.

There are a few counts of this clonotype. The chain links TRBV6-2 or TRBV6-3 to TRBJ2-7; D is perhaps TRBD1 (6 bases). The germline V gene encodes CDR1 MNHEY and CDR2 SVGEGT. The CDR3 has 16 amino acids. Trimming cost V 2 bases and J 1 base, with 15 bases left between them. CDR3 in DNA: TGTGCCAGCAGTTACCCCGTCGGACAGACGTCCTACGAGCAGTACTTC. Its translation: CASSYPVGQTSYEQYF.

The chain employs TRBV7-2 and TRBJ1-1, with D unclear. The germline V gene has CDR1 SGHTA and CDR2 FQGNSA. The germline V and J ends were trimmed by 3 bases and 2 bases, with 10 bases remaining between them. The CDR3 is made up of 14 amino acids. CDR3 bases: TGTGCCAGCAGCTTGCCCCTCCGTAACACTGAAGCTTTCTTT. It is translated as CASSLPLRNTEAFF.

This clonotype was seen more than once but under ten times. The V gene is TRBV20-1, the J gene TRBJ2-7, with 11 bases that match TRBD2. This CDR3 is built from 13 residues. Trimming took 6 bases from V and 7 from J; bases not matched to a gene: 8. From germline, CDR1 is DFQATT and CDR2 SNEGSKA (reference sequence). The CDR3 bases are TGCAGTGCAAATAGCGGGAGGGCCGGAGAGCAGTACTTC. Its protein is CSANSGRAGEQYF.

The chain employs TRBV29-1 and TRBJ2-7; TRBD2 might be the D (5 bases). V lost 4 bases and J 3 bases, leaving 13 bases between the germline ends. CDR1 is SQVTM and CDR2 is ANQGSEA in the germline V gene. The CDR3 sequence is 13 residues long. CDR3 protein: CSVGHLSGYEQYF. The CDR3 DNA reads TGCAGCGTTGGACACCTGAGCGGCTACGAGCAGTACTTC.

This clonotype has a handful of counts. The chain has TRBV6-2 or TRBV6-3 and TRBJ2-7; no definite D call. The CDR3 runs to 12 residues. Germline V lookup: CDR1 MNHEY, CDR2 SVGEGT. V shed 2 bases and J shed 2 bases, with 4 bases lying between them. This CDR3 reads CASSYATYEQYF. For the CDR3, the DNA is TGTGCCAGCAGTTACGCAACCTACGAGCAGTACTTC.

This clonotype was seen more than once but under ten times. V and J are TRBV3-1 and TRBJ1-4, with a possible D match to TRBD1 (5 bases). The V gene lost 4 bases and the J gene lost 10 bases, with 13 bases spanning the gap. This CDR3 has 13 amino acids. Germline V gene data show CDR1 as LGHDT and CDR2 as YNNKEL (reference sequence). The CDR3 protein is CASSPGTYGKLFF. The CDR3 DNA sequence: TGTGCCAGCAGCCCCGGGACGTATGGAAAACTGTTTTTT.

V is TRBV5-1 and J is TRBJ2-7; 7 nucleotides agree with TRBD1. V dropped 1 base and J dropped 3; count of bases not matched to a gene: 1. CDR1 and CDR2 from the germline V gene are SGHRS and YFSETQ. CDR3 length: 13 residues. The CDR3 here is CASSLPGGYEQYF. The CDR3 DNA follows: TGCGCCAGCAGCTTGCCAGGGGGCTACGAGCAGTACTTC.

CDR3 sequence: CASNGPIYNEQFF. The CDR3 nucleotides read TGTGCCAGCAACGGCCCAATATACAATGAGCAGTTCTTC. The J gene is TRBJ2-1, the V gene TRBV25-1, with D uncertain. Trimming cost V 7 bases and J 4 bases, with 11 bases left between them. The CDR3 loop spans 13 amino acids. Germline lookup yields CDR1 MGHDK and CDR2 SYGVNS.